The next 6 T cell receptor beta chains were all read from a single sample in a study of cytomegalovirus exposure and HLA in healthy donors. The PCR employed 60 Vbeta primers together with 13 Jbeta primers. Sequencing was performed with immunoSEQ multiplex PCR; in TCRdb, only in-frame clones are kept and a portion is missing. This table holds some 120,000 clones, around three quarters found once. The sequenced sample consisted of PBMCs. These receptors were taken from a woman aged 50 to 60 in good health and CMV-seronegative.

This clone was detected only a few times. The J gene is TRBJ2-7, the V gene TRBV4-3, with a possible D match to TRBD1 (5 bases). The V end lost 0 bases, the J end lost 3 bases, and 9 bases lay between the germline ends. CDR3 length equals 14 residues. Per the germline V gene, CDR1 is LGHNA and CDR2 is YSLEER. The chain's CDR3 is CASSQDLGDYEQYF. CDR3 in DNA: TGCGCCAGCAGCCAAGATCTAGGGGACTACGAGCAGTACTTC.

The V and J genes are TRBV19 and TRBJ2-2; D gene ambiguous. V was trimmed by 3 bases and J by 2 bases, leaving 7 bases between them. This CDR3 is built from 14 residues. CDR1 and CDR2 (germline): LNHDA, SQIVND (reference sequence). The CDR3 nucleotides read TGTGCCAGTAGTATTAGTTCAAACACCGGGGAGCTGTTTTTT. Translating it yields CASSISSNTGELFF.

This clone was picked up many times. J is TRBJ1-1 and V is TRBV7-2; D may be TRBD1 (6 bases). Germline V gene lookup returns CDR1 SGHTA and CDR2 FQGNSA. The CDR3 length is 14 residues. V was cut by 6 bases and J by 4 bases, with 15 bases left in between. This CDR3 is CASSIQGQGTEAFF. The CDR3 DNA follows: TGTGCCAGCAGTATACAGGGCCAAGGCACTGAAGCTTTCTTT.

This chain connects TRBV7-3 to TRBJ2-6, with TRBD2 matching 7 bases. CDR1 is SGHTA and CDR2 is FQGTGA in the germline V gene. The CDR3 is 17 amino acids. After removal of 3 bases from V and 1 base from J, the junction contained 6 bases not matched to a gene. The CDR3 bases are TGTGCCAGCAGCTTGGGCGGGAGAAATTCTGGGGCCAACGTCCTGACTTTC. Protein sequence: CASSLGGRNSGANVLTF.

The rearrangement uses TRBV9 and TRBJ2-2; D may be TRBD2 (5 bases). The germline V gene encodes CDR1 SGDLS and CDR2 YYNGEE. V was clipped by 3 bases and J by 5 bases, with 11 bases between them. The CDR3 has 14 amino acids. CDR3 in DNA: TGTGCCAGCAGCGAACTAGTCTATACCGGGGAGCTGTTTTTT. Protein: CASSELVYTGELFF. Full variable domain (remainder filled in from reference TRBV9 and TRBJ2-2): DSGVTQTPKHLITATGQRVTLRCSPRSGDLSVYWYQQSLDQGLQFLIQYYNGEERAKGNILERFSAQQFPDLHSELNLSSLELGDSALYFCASSELVYTGELFFGEGSRLTVL.

J is TRBJ1-6 and V is TRBV6-5; D gene uncertain. Germline V gene data show CDR1 as MNHEY and CDR2 as SVGAGI. There are 15 residues in the CDR3. V was pared by 5 bases and J by 8 bases, with 16 bases between. The CDR3 coding sequence is TGTGCCAGCAGTAAGGTGACCAACGGGGATTCACCCCTCCACTTT. This sequence encodes CASSKVTNGDSPLHF.